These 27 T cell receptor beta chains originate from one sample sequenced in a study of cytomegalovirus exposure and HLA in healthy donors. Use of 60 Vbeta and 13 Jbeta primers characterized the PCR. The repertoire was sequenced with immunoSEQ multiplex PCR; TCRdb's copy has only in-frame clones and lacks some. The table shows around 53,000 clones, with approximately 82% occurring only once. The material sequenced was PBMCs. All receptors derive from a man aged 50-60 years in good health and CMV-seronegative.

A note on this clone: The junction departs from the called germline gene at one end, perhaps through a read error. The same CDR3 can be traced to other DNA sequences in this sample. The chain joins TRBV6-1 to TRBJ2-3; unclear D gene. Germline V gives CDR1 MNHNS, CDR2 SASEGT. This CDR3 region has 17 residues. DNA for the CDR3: TGTGCGAGCAGTGAATATCGGAGTTACACTAGCACAGATACGCAGTATTTT. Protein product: CASSEYRSYTSTDTQYF.

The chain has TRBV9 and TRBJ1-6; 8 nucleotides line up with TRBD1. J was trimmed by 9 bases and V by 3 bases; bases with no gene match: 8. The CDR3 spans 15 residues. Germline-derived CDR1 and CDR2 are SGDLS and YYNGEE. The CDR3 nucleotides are TGTGCCAGCAGCGGCGGACAGGGTGCCGTTTCACCCCTCCACTTT. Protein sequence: CASSGGQGAVSPLHF.

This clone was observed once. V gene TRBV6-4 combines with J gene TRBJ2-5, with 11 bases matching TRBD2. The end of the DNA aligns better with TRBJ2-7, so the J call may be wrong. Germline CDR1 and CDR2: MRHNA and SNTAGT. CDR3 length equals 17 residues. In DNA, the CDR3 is TGTGCCAGCAGTGCCTCACTAGCGGGGGACACTTCCTACGAGCAGTACTTC. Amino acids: CASSASLAGDTSYEQYF.

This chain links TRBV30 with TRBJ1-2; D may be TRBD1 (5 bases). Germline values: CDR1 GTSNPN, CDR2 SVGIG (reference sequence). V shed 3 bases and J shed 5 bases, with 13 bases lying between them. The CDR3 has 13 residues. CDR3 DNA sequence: TGTGCCTGGAGCGTCCGACGGGGGTATGGCTACACCTTC. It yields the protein CAWSVRRGYGYTF.

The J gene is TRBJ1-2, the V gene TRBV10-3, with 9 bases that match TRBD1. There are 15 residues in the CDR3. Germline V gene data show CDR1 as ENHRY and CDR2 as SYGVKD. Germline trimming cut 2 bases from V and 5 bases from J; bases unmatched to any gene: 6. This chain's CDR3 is CAISEPGQGRYGYTF. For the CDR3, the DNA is TGTGCCATCAGTGAGCCAGGACAGGGGCGGTATGGCTACACCTTC.

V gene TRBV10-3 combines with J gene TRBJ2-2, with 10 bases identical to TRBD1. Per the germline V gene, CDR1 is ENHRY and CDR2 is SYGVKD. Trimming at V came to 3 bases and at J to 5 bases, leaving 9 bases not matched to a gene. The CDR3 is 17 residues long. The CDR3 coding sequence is TGTGCCATCAGTGAAGGACAGGGGGGGACCAAAACCGGGGAGCTGTTTTTT. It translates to CAISEGQGGTKTGELFF.

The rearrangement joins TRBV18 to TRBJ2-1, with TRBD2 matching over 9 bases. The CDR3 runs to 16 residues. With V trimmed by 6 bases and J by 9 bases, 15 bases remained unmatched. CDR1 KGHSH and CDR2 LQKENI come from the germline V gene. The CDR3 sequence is CASSRQTSGGSSEQFF. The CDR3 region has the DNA TGTGCCAGCTCTCGACAGACTAGCGGCGGGAGTAGTGAGCAGTTCTTC.

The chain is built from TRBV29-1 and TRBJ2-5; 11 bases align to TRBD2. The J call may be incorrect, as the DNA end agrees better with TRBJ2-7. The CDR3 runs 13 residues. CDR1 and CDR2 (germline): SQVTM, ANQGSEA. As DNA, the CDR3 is TGCAGCGCCCTGACTAGCGGGGTCTACGAGCAGTACTTC. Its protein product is CSALTSGVYEQYF.

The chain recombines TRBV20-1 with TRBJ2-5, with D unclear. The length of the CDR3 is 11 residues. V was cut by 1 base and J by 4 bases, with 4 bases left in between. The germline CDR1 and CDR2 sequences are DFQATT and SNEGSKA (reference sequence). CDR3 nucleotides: TGCAGTGCTAGAGTCGGAGAGACCCAGTACTTC. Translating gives CSARVGETQYF.

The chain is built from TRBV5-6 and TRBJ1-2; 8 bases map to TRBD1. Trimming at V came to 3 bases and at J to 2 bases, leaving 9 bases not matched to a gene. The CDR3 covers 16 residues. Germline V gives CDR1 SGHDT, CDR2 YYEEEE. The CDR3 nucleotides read TGTGCCAGCAGCTACGGACAGGGAAGGGGAAACTATGGCTACACCTTC. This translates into CASSYGQGRGNYGYTF.

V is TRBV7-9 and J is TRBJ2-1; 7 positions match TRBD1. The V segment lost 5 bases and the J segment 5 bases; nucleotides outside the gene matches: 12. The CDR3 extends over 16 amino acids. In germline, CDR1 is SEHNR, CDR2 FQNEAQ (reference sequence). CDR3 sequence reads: CASSTKTGKSNNEQFF. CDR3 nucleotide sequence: TGTGCCAGCAGCACCAAGACAGGGAAAAGCAACAATGAGCAGTTCTTC.

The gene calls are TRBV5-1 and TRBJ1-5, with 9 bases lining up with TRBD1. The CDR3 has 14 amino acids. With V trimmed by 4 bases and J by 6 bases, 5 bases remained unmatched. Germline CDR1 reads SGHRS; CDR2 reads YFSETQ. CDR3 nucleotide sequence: TGCGCCAGCAGCCGGACAGGGGAAGGTCAGCCCCAGCATTTT. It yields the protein CASSRTGEGQPQHF. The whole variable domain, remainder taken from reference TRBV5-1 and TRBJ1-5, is KAGVTQTPRYLIKTRGQQVTLSCSPISGHRSVSWYQQTPGQGLQFLFEYFSETQRNKGNFPGRFSGRQFSNSRSEMNVSTLELGDSALYLCASSRTGEGQPQHFGDGTRLSIL.

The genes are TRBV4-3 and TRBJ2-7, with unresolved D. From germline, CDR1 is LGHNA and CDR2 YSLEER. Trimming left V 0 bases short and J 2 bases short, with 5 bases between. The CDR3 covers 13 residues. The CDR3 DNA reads TGCGCCAGCAGCCAAGACAGTACCTACGAGCAGTACTTC. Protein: CASSQDSTYEQYF.

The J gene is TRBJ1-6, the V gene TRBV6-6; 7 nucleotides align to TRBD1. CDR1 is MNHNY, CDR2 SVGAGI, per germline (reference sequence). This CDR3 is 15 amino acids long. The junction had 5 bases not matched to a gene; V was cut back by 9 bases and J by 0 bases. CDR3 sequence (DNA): TGTGCCAGTTTGGGACAGAACTCCTATAATTCACCCCTCCACTTT. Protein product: CASLGQNSYNSPLHF.

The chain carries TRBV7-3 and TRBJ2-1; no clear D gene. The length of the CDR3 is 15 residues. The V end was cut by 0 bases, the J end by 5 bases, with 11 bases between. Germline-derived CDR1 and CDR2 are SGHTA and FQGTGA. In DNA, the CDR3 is TGTGCCAGCAGCTTAACTAGGCTAGAAAACAATGAGCAGTTCTTC. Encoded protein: CASSLTRLENNEQFF.

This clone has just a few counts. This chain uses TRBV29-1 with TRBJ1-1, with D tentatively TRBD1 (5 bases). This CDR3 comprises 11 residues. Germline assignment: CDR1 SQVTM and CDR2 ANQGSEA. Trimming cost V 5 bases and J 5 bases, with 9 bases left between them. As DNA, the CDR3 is TGCAGCGTTCGGGGGGGAACTGAAGCTTTCTTT. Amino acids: CSVRGGTEAFF.

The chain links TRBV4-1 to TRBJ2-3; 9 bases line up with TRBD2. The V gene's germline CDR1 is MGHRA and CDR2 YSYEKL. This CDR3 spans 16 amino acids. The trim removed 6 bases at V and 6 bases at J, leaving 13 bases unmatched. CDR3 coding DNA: TGCGCCAGCAGAGACCTAGGAGGCGGGGGGGAGGATACGCAGTATTTT. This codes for CASRDLGGGGEDTQYF.

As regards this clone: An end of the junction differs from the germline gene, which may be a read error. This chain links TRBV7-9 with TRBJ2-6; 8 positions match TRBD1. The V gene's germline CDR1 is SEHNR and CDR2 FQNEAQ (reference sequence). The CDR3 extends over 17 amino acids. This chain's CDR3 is CSSSSWTGNSGANVLTF. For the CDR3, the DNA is TGTTCCAGCAGTTCCTGGACAGGGAACTCTGGGGCCAACGTCCTGACTTTC.

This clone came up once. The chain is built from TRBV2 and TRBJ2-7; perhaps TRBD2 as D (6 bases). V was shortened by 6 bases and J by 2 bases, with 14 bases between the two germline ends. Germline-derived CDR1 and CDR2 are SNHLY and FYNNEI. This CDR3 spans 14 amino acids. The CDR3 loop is CASRAGGPPYEQYF. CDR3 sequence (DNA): TGTGCCAGCAGGGCTGGAGGGCCCCCCTACGAGCAGTACTTC.

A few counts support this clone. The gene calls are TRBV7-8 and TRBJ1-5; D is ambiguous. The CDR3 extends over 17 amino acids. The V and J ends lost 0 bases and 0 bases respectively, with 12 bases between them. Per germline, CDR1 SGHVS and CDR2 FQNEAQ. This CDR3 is CASSLARIPFSNQPQHF. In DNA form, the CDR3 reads TGTGCCAGCAGCTTAGCGCGGATACCCTTTAGCAATCAGCCCCAGCATTTT.

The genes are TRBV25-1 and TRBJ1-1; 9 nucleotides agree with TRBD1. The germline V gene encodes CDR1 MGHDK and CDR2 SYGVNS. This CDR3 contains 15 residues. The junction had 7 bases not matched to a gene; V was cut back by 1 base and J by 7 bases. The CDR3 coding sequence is TGTGCCAGCAGTGAATTTATGGACAGGGGAGGTGAAGCTTTCTTT. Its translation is CASSEFMDRGGEAFF. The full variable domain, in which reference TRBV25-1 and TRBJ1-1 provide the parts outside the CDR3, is EADIYQTPRYLVIGTGKKITLECSQTMGHDKMYWYQQDPGMELHLIHYSYGVNSTEKGDLSSESTVSRIRTEHFPLTLESARPSHTSQYLCASSEFMDRGGEAFFGQGTRLTVV.

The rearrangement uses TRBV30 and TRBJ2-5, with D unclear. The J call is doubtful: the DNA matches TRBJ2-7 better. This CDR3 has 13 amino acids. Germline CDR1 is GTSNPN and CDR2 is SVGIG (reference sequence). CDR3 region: CAWTYSNSYEQYF. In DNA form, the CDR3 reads TGTGCCTGGACTTATAGTAACTCCTACGAGCAGTACTTC.

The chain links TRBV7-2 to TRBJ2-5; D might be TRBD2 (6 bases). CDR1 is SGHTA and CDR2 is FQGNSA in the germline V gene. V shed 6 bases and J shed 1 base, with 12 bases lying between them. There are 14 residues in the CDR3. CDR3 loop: CASRRDFLQETQYF. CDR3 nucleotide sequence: TGTGCCAGCAGACGGGACTTCCTCCAAGAGACCCAGTACTTC. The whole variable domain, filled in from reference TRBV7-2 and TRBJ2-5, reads GAGVSQSPSNKVTEKGKDVELRCDPISGHTALYWYRQSLGQGLEFLIYFQGNSAPDKSGLPSDRFSAERTGGSVSTLTIQRTQQEDSAVYLCASRRDFLQETQYFGPGTRLLVL.

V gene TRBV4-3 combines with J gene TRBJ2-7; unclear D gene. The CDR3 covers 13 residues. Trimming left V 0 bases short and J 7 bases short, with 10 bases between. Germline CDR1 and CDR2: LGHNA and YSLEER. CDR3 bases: TGCGCCAGCAGCCAAGACGCTTCGAGGGAGCAGTACTTC. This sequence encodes CASSQDASREQYF.

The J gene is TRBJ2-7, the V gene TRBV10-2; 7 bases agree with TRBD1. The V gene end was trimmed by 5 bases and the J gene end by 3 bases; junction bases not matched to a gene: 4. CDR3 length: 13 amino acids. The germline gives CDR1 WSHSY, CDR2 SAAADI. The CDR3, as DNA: TGCGCCAGCAGTAACAGGGGAGTCTACGAGCAGTACTTC. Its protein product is CASSNRGVYEQYF.

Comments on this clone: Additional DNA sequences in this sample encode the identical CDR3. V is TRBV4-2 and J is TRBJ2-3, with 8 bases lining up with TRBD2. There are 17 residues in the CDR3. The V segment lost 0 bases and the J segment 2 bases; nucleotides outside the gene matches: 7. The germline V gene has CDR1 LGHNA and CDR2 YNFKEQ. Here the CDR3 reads CASSQDLAGHYTDTQYF. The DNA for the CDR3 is TGTGCCAGCAGCCAAGATTTAGCGGGGCATTACACAGATACGCAGTATTTT.

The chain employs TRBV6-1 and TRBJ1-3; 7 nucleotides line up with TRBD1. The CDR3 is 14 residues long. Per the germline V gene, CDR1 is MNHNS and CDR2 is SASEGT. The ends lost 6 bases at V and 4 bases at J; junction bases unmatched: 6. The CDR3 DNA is TGTGCCAGCAGCGAGACAGGGCCGGGAAACACCATATATTTT. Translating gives CASSETGPGNTIYF.